This T cell receptor (beta chain) was observed in a study of post-analysis software for immune sequencing data. Overall study results and limits: Several TRBV segments (TRBV5-6, TRBV5-1 and TRBV20-1 among them) occurred more frequently in patients than in controls.

This CDR3 has 14 residues. Trimming pared 5 bases from V and 9 bases from J, leaving 17 bases between. A remark on this clonotype: Its cognate antigen is unknown.

The TCR beta cDNA libraries contained unique molecular identifiers. It was from approximately 0.91 to 9.4 million T cells that approximately 500,000 cDNA molecules came. TCRdb processed the PCR reads anew with MiXCR; each CDR3 protein has one entry. The sample includes a few hundred thousand distinct CDR3 sequences, approximately 33% of them seen just once. The sequenced material came from blood. This TCR derives from a girl aged 5 to 17 with multiple sclerosis. The V gene is TRBV12-3 or TRBV12-4, the J gene TRBJ1-5; TRBD1 might be the D (5 bases). The CDR3 spells CASSMTEQVWPQHF. For the CDR3, the DNA is TGTGCCAGCAGTATGACAGAGCAGGTTTGGCCCCAGCATTTT.